This T cell receptor (beta chain) appears in the sequencing data of a study of CD8 T cells in ankylosing spondylitis. V was shortened by 3 bases and J by 1 base, with 12 bases between the two germline ends. The CDR3 is made up of 15 amino acids. On this clonotype: No antigen is known for it.

Scientists made TCR beta libraries using quantitative 5'-RACE with molecular barcodes. TCRdb analysed the 5' RACE reads with MiXCR anew, one entry per CDR3 protein. The table records about 270,000 distinct CDR3 sequences, roughly 32% of them present only once. Study-level results: Certain motif variants had earlier been reported in reactive arthritis synovial fluid and blood. There was a TCR beta motif, made of several highly homologous variants, that appeared characteristic of ankylosing spondylitis blood.

This clonotype originated in a male donor with ankylosing spondylitis or in good health (not recorded which). The V gene is TRBV12-3 or TRBV12-4, the J gene TRBJ1-1, with D hard to call. Sequencing was performed on blood, either unsorted or a sorted T cell fraction (not recorded which). The CDR3 nucleotides read TGTGCCAGCAGTTTCCGGGGAACCCAGAACACTGAAGCTTTCTTT. Its translation: CASSFRGTQNTEAFF.